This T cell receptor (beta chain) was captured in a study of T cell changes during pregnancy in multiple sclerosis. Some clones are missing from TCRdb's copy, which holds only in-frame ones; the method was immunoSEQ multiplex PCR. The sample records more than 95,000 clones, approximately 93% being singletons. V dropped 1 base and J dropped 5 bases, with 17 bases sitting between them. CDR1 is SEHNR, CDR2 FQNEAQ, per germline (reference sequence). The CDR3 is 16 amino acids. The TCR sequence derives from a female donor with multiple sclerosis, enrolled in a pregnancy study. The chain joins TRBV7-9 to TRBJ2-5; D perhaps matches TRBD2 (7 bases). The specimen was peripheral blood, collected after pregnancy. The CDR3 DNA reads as TGTGCCAGCAGCTTAGTCGGGGGGCGCGGAGGGGAGACCCAGTACTTC. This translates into CASSLVGGRGGETQYF.